This TCR beta chain was obtained from a study of regulatory T cells in long-lasting Graves disease. iRepertoire HTBI primers and Arm-PCR of CDR3 regions built TCR beta libraries. TCRdb ran MiXCR on the multiplex PCR reads and lists one entry per CDR3 protein. The data hold about 520,000 distinct CDR3 sequences, with about 12% observed a single time. From germline, CDR1 is LGHDT and CDR2 YNNKEL (reference sequence). This CDR3 has 14 amino acids. Trimming took off 0 bases at V and 6 bases at J, with 8 bases between the two ends. Time point meaning: newly diagnosed GD, antithyroid drugs for less than 3 months. From PBMCs, RNA was extracted and then used to make the TCR library. The data were also submitted as part of a second study, on T cells in Graves' hyperthyroidism and ophthalmopathy.

The receptor was isolated from a woman aged 25-40 years with Graves disease. V usage is TRBV3-1 and J usage is TRBJ2-2; D is unresolved. This material consisted of peripheral blood mononuclear cells (PBMCs), taken at new diagnosis, from a patient treated with antithyroid drugs. CDR3 in amino acids: CASSQDLRAGELFF. CDR3 DNA sequence: TGTGCCAGCAGCCAAGACCTTCGTGCCGGGGAGCTGTTTTTT.